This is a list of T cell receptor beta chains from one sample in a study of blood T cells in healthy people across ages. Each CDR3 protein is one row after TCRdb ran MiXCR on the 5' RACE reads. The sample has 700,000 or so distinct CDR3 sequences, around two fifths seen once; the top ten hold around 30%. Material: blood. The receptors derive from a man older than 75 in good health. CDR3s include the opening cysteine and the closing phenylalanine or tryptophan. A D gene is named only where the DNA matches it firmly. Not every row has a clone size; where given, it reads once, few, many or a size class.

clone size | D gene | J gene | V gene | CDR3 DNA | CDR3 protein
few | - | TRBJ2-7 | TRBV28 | TGTGCCAGCAGTTCCCCAGGGGAAGGATCCTACGAGCAGTACTTC | CASSSPGEGSYEQYF
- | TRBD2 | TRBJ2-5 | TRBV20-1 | TGCAGTGCTGGAGACTGGACTAGCGGGTATGAGCAGTACTTC | CSAGDWTSGYEQYF
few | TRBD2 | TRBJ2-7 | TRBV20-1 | TGCAGTGCTAGAGTAGCGGGGGCCAACTCCTACGAGCAGTACTTC | CSARVAGANSYEQYF
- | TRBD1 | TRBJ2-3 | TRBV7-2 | TGTGCCAGCAGCACGGACAGGGCCCGTAGCACAGATACGCAGTATTTT | CASSTDRARSTDTQYF
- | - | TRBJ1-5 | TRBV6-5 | TGTGCCAGCAGTTACTCGATGGGTGGGGATCAGCCCCAGCATTTT | CASSYSMGGDQPQHF
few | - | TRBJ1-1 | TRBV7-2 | TGTGCCAGCAGCCTATACACCACTGAAGCTTTCTTT | CASSLYTTEAFF
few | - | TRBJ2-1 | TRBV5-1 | TGCGCCAGCAGCTTGGGGCTATCAGTTGAGCAGTTCTTC | CASSLGLSVEQFF
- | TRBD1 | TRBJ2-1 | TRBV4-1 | TGCGCCAGCAGCCAAGACCCCGGGACAGCCTCCTACAAGGAGCAGTTCTTC | CASSQDPGTASYKEQFF
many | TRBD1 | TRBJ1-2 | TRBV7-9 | TGTGCCAGCAGCTTTTCCGGGACAGGTGAATACACCTTC | CASSFSGTGEYTF
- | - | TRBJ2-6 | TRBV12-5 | TGTGCTAGTGGCCGCTCCATGGTTGGGGCCAACGTCCTGACTTTC | CASGRSMVGANVLTF
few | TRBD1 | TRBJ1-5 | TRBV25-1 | TGTGCCAGCAGTCCCCGACAGGGGGCAGATAGCAATCAGCCCCAGCATTTT | CASSPRQGADSNQPQHF
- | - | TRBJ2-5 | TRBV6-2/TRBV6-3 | TGTGCCAGCAGTTATCTCTCCAGGGCTCAGGAGACCCAGTACTTC | CASSYLSRAQETQYF
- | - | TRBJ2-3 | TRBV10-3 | TGTGCCATCAGTGAGGGGATAAACACACAAGATACGCAGTATTTT | CAISEGINTQDTQYF
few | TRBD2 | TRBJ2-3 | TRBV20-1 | TGCAGTGCTAGATCGGCGGGAGGGGCAGATACGCAGTATTTT | CSARSAGGADTQYF
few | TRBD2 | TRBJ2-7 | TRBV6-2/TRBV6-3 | TGTGCCAGCAGTTACTCGACGGGGGGAGGAATTGGCGAGCAGTACTTC | CASSYSTGGGIGEQYF
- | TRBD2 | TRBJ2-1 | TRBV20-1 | TGCAGTACTAGGGGGCCGGGGACTAGCGGCTCCTACAATGAGCAGTTCTTC | CSTRGPGTSGSYNEQFF
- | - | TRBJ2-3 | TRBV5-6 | TGTGCCAGCAGCGCCGGACGGGCCAAGGATACGCAGTATTTT | CASSAGRAKDTQYF
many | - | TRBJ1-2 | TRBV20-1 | TGCAGTGTGAGGGGCGGTCATGGCTACACCTTC | CSVRGGHGYTF
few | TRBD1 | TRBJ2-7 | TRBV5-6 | TGTGCCAGCAGCCTCTACAGGGGGGAAACCTACGAGCAGTACTTC | CASSLYRGETYEQYF
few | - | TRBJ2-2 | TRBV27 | TGTGCCAGCTGCAGACAGGCGAACACCGGGGAGCTGTTTTTT | CASCRQANTGELFF
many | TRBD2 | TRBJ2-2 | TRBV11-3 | TGTGCCAGCAGCTTAGGGGGACTAGCGTTCACCGGGGAGCTGTTTTTT | CASSLGGLAFTGELFF
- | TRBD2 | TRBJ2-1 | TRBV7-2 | TGTGCCAGCAGCTTAGTTGCTAGCGGGGGCGATGAGCAGTTCTTC | CASSLVASGGDEQFF
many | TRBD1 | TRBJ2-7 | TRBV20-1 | TGCAGTGCTCTCCAACAGGGGGCGGGCGAGCAGTACTTC | CSALQQGAGEQYF
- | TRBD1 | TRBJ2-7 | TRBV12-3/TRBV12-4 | TGTGCCAGCAGCGCCGGACAGGGTAGATACGAGCAGTACTTC | CASSAGQGRYEQYF
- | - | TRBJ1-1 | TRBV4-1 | TGTGCCAGCAGCCTTAGGGGGGGACAACTCATAAACACTGAGGCTTTCTTT | CASSLRGGQLINTEAFF
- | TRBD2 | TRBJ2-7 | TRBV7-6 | TGTGCCAGCAGCCCTACTAGCGGGAGTCGCTACGAGCAGTACTTC | CASSPTSGSRYEQYF
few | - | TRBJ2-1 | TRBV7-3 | TGTGCCAGCAGCGAACGGGCTAGAGATGAGCAGTTCTTC | CASSERARDEQFF
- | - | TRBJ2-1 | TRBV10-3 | TGTGCCGGACCAAAGCACGGTGAGCAGTTCTTC | CAGPKHGEQFF
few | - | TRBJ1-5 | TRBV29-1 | TGCAGCGCCGGGGGAGTCAATCAGCCCCAGCATTTT | CSAGGVNQPQHF
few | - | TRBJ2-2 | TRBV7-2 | TGTGCCAGCAGTCGAGACAACGCGAACACCGGGGAGCTGTTTTTT | CASSRDNANTGELFF
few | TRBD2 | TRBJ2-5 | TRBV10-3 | TGTGCCATCAGTCTTAGCGGGACTAGCGGGGTAGAGACCCAGTACTTC | CAISLSGTSGVETQYF
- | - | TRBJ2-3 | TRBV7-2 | TGTGCCAGCAGCTTAGTACACAGGGATTCAGATACGCAGTATTTT | CASSLVHRDSDTQYF
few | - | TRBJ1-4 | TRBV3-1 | TGTGCCAGCAGACCCGGGTCTCGTCGCGAAAAACTGTTTTTT | CASRPGSRREKLFF
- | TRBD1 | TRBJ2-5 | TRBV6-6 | TGTGCCAGCAGTTACTCCCACATCGACGACAGGGCAGAGACCCAGTACTTC | CASSYSHIDDRAETQYF
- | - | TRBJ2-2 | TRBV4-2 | TGTGCCAGCAGCCAAGATCTTATGGGCTCCGGGGAGCTGTTTTTT | CASSQDLMGSGELFF
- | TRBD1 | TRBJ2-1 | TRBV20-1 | TGCAGTGCTGAGACAGGGGGAACCTACAATGAGCAGTTCTTC | CSAETGGTYNEQFF
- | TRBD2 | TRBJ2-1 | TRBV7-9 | TGTGCCAGCAGCTCCCCTCTTCGGGAAGCGGGGCGAGACAATGAGCAGTTCTTC | CASSSPLREAGRDNEQFF
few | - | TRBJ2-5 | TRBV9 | TGTGCCAGCAGCGCCATGCAACGGTCAGAGACCCAGTACTTC | CASSAMQRSETQYF
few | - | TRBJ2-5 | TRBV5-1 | TGCGCCAGCAGCTTGCTTTCGACTAGACCGGAGACCCAGTACTTC | CASSLLSTRPETQYF
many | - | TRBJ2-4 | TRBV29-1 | TGCAGCGTTATGACAGACAGGTTAGCCAAAAACATTCAGTACTTC | CSVMTDRLAKNIQYF
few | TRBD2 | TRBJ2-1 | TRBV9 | TGTGCCAGCAGCGTTAGCGGGGGGGCCGGTGAGCAGTTCTTC | CASSVSGGAGEQFF
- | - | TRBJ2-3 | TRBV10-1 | TGCGCCAGCAGTGAGGAGGTTACGCAGTATTTT | CASSEEVTQYF
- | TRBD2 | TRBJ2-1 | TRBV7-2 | TGTGCCAGCAGCTCCCCGGGACTAGCGATCAATGAGCAGTTCTTC | CASSSPGLAINEQFF
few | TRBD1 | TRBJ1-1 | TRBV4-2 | TGTGCCAGCAGCGGATTGGCCGGGACAGGGGGTGTGAACACTGAAGCTTTCTTT | CASSGLAGTGGVNTEAFF
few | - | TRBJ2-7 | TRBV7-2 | TGTGCCAGCAGCTGGGACACACCTACCGGGCAGTACTTC | CASSWDTPTGQYF
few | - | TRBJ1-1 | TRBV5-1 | TGCGCCAGCAGCCCCAGGGTAGGCACTGAAGCTTTCTTT | CASSPRVGTEAFF
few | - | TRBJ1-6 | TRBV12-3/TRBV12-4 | TGTGCCAGCAGGGTACAGCTCGATTCACCCCTCCACTTT | CASRVQLDSPLHF
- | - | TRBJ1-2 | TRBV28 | TGTGCCAGCAGTCTTTCACAACGAAGATATGGCTACACCTTC | CASSLSQRRYGYTF